Listed here are 22 T cell receptor beta chains from one sample, sequenced in a study of T-cell reconstitution after alpha-beta-depleted transplantation in children. Preparation of the TCRbeta library used unique molecular identifiers. TCRdb redid the calling of the PCR reads with MiXCR, one entry per CDR3 protein. Of a few hundred thousand distinct CDR3 sequences listed, 43% are singletons. Specimen: PBMCs, collected before TCRalphabeta/CD19-depleted stem cell transplant. The receptors stem from a girl under 10 years old with aplastic anemia, due to receive a stem cell transplant.

This chain uses TRBV7-2 with TRBJ2-4, with 9 bases identical to TRBD2. Germline V lookup: CDR1 SGHTA, CDR2 FQGNSA. The CDR3 has 17 residues. V was clipped by 2 bases and J by 1 base; unmatched bases: 6. As DNA, the CDR3 is TGTGCCAGCAGCTTAATGGGCAGCGGGAGGGCCAAAAACATTCAGTACTTC. It encodes CASSLMGSGRAKNIQYF.

Regarding this clonotype: Germline and junction disagree at one end, which may indicate a read error. The V and J genes are TRBV5-6 and TRBJ1-1; D is uncertain. In germline, CDR1 is SGHDT, CDR2 YYEEEE. CDR3 size: 13 residues. CDR3 sequence (DNA): TGTGCCAGCAGCTTACATTCCCTAACTGAATCTTTCTTT. Translated, it gives CASSLHSLTESFF.

The V gene is TRBV10-3, the J gene TRBJ1-5; D not resolved. Trimming removed 3 bases at V and 4 bases at J, with 4 bases between. Per the germline V gene, CDR1 is ENHRY and CDR2 is SYGVKD. The length of the CDR3 is 12 residues. CDR3: CAISDENQPQHF. Here the CDR3 DNA reads TGTGCCATCAGTGATGAGAATCAGCCCCAGCATTTT.

The chain is built from TRBV6-1 and TRBJ2-1; 13 bases fit TRBD2. With V trimmed by 11 bases and J by 5 bases, 3 bases remained unmatched. Per germline, CDR1 MNHNS and CDR2 SASEGT. The CDR3 covers 13 residues. CDR3 coding DNA: TGTGCCGGAGGGACTAGCGGGGACAATGAGCAGTTCTTC. Protein: CAGGTSGDNEQFF.

In its sample, this clonotype was seen once. For the CDR3, the DNA is TGTGCCAGCAGCTTAGCAGGGGGCGGTGGAGATACGCAGTATTTT. The encoded protein is CASSLAGGGGDTQYF. The chain recombines TRBV7-3 with TRBJ2-3, with 8 nucleotides matching TRBD1. Germline values: CDR1 SGHTA, CDR2 FQGTGA. V gave up 2 bases and J gave up 5 bases; unmatched junction bases: 6. The CDR3 contains 15 residues.

At least ten counts were recorded for this clonotype. V usage is TRBV20-1 and J usage is TRBJ2-3; D remains ambiguous. The ends were cut back, 4 bases at V and 5 bases at J, with 7 bases in the middle. The CDR3 sequence is 11 residues long. Per germline, CDR1 DFQATT and CDR2 SNEGSKA (reference sequence). The CDR3 nucleotides read TGCAGTGCTACACCGTTAGATACGCAGTATTTT. It encodes CSATPLDTQYF.

This clonotype was recorded at least ten times. J is TRBJ2-5 and V is TRBV12-3 or TRBV12-4, with D possibly being TRBD2 (5 bases). V was shortened by 1 base and J by 2 bases, with 11 bases between the two germline ends. The CDR3 has 15 residues. CDR3 sequence (DNA): TGTGCCAGCAGTTTAGTGCGGGCTGCTCAAGAGACCCAGTACTTC. It yields the protein CASSLVRAAQETQYF.

This clonotype occurred many times. This chain links TRBV2 with TRBJ2-7; TRBD2 might be the D (5 bases). Trimming pared 6 bases from V and 5 bases from J, leaving 17 bases between. This CDR3 contains 14 residues. Germline assignment: CDR1 SNHLY and CDR2 FYNNEI. CDR3 sequence reads: CASRVREGINEQYF. CDR3 coding DNA: TGTGCCAGCAGGGTTCGAGAGGGAATCAACGAGCAGTACTTC.

The genes are TRBV12-3 or TRBV12-4 and TRBJ2-4; perhaps TRBD1 as D (5 bases). The length of the CDR3 is 13 residues. V dropped 4 bases and J dropped 6 bases, with 10 bases sitting between them. The CDR3 spells CASSSAQGNIQYF. As DNA, the CDR3 is TGTGCCAGCAGTTCAGCCCAGGGAAACATTCAGTACTTC.

This clonotype was counted only a few times. The chain is built from TRBV5-6 and TRBJ1-1, with D uncertain. Trimming removed 4 bases from V and 4 bases from J, with 11 bases in between. Germline V gives CDR1 SGHDT, CDR2 YYEEEE. This CDR3 contains 13 residues. The CDR3 nucleotides are TGTGCCAGCAGCCACTGGGTAAGCACTGAAGCTTTCTTT. It yields the protein CASSHWVSTEAFF.

This clonotype was seen repeatedly, ten times or more. The V gene is TRBV29-1, the J gene TRBJ1-1; 9 bases agree with TRBD1. Germline trimming cut 6 bases from V and 10 bases from J; bases unmatched to any gene: 9. Germline CDR1 reads SQVTM; CDR2 reads ANQGSEA. This CDR3 is built from 12 residues. The CDR3 DNA reads as TGCAGCGTACATGGACAGGGGATGATAGCTTTCTTT. Protein: CSVHGQGMIAFF.

In this sample, this clonotype turned up a few times. V is TRBV6-1 and J is TRBJ1-5; D not resolved. Trimming took 6 bases from V and 3 from J, leaving 9 bases between them. Germline V CDR1 and CDR2: MNHNS, SASEGT. This CDR3 is 13 amino acids long. CDR3 nucleotides: TGTGCCAGCAGAAGGTCGGACAATCAGCCCCAGCATTTT. It encodes CASRRSDNQPQHF.

The chain links TRBV7-2 to TRBJ1-2; possible D gene TRBD1, 5 bases. V lost 5 bases and J lost 4, with 23 bases in between. Germline loops: CDR1 SGHTA, CDR2 FQGNSA. This CDR3 is built from 17 residues. The CDR3 loop is CASSQGWFGGSPYGYTF. CDR3 DNA sequence: TGTGCCAGCAGCCAGGGATGGTTTGGGGGATCACCCTATGGCTACACCTTC.

This clonotype showed up just a few times. The chain employs TRBV6-5 and TRBJ2-7; tentative D call: TRBD2 (6 bases). This CDR3 has 15 amino acids. CDR1 MNHEY and CDR2 SVGAGI come from the germline V gene. Deletions cut 2 bases from V and 4 bases from J, with 15 bases between. CDR3 amino acids: CASSYTGTGTYEQYF. The CDR3 DNA follows: TGTGCCAGCAGTTACACCGGGACTGGAACGTACGAGCAGTACTTC.

This clonotype was seen at least ten times. This chain joins TRBV5-1 and TRBJ2-1; D possibly corresponds to TRBD2 (6 bases). The germline V and J ends were trimmed by 0 bases and 4 bases, with 14 bases remaining between them. The germline V gene has CDR1 SGHRS and CDR2 YFSETQ. This CDR3 region has 16 residues. The CDR3 sequence: CASSLVLSSEYNEQFF. The CDR3 nucleotides read TGCGCCAGCAGCTTGGTACTGTCTAGCGAATACAATGAGCAGTTCTTC.

The rearrangement uses TRBV14 and TRBJ2-3; 9 nucleotides match TRBD2. The CDR3 runs to 20 residues. CDR1 SGHDN and CDR2 FVKESK come from the germline V gene. V trimming: 3 bases; J trimming: 1 base; junction bases outside the gene matches: 17. The CDR3 sequence is CASSQYSPGTSNLRTDTQYF. For the CDR3, the DNA is TGTGCCAGCAGCCAGTATTCACCGGGGACTAGCAACCTCCGCACAGATACGCAGTATTTT.

Many counts were recorded for this clonotype. The V gene is TRBV29-1, the J gene TRBJ1-1, with TRBD1 matching 7 bases. Germline CDR1 is SQVTM and CDR2 is ANQGSEA. V lost 4 bases and J lost 5; bases outside the gene matches: 10. The CDR3 length is 14 residues. The CDR3 region is CSVGVLQGVTEAFF. CDR3 nucleotides: TGCAGCGTTGGAGTACTCCAGGGGGTAACTGAAGCTTTCTTT.

In this sample, this clonotype turned up a few times. This sequence joins TRBV5-5 and TRBJ1-5, with D maybe TRBD1 (5 bases). The CDR3 has 14 residues. Germline V gives CDR1 SGHKS, CDR2 YYEKEE (reference sequence). Trimming removed 1 base from V and 2 bases from J, with 7 bases in between. The CDR3 spells CASSLWGGNQPQHF. Written as DNA, the CDR3 is TGTGCCAGCAGCTTGTGGGGGGGCAATCAGCCCCAGCATTTT.

This clonotype appeared a few times. The CDR3 is CASTLAASYNEQFF. The CDR3 DNA reads as TGTGCCAGCACGCTAGCGGCCTCCTACAATGAGCAGTTCTTC. The chain uses TRBV12-3 or TRBV12-4 and TRBJ2-1; TRBD2 matches at 7 bases. The CDR3 loop spans 14 amino acids. V trimming: 7 bases; J trimming: 0 bases; junction bases outside the gene matches: 3.

Concerning this clonotype itself: A much larger clone lies a single base off, so this may be a read error. This chain connects TRBV5-1 to TRBJ1-4; 7 bases line up with TRBD1. Germline V gene lookup returns CDR1 SGHRS and CDR2 YFSETQ. The CDR3 is made up of 15 amino acids. V dropped 5 bases and J dropped 7; count of bases not matched to a gene: 11. Here the CDR3 reads CASRLIPGQTEKLFF. The CDR3 nucleotides read TGCGCCAGCAGACTGATTCCGGGACAGACTGAAAAACTGTTTTTT.

There are a few counts of this clonotype. The CDR3 DNA follows: TGTGCCAGCAGCGTAGCGGCTAGCGGGAGCAATGAGCAGTTCTTC. Translated, it gives CASSVAASGSNEQFF. The genes are TRBV9 and TRBJ2-1, with 10 bases matching TRBD2. The CDR3 consists of 15 residues. Germline assignment: CDR1 SGDLS and CDR2 YYNGEE. V lost 0 bases and J lost 6; bases outside the gene matches: 3.

This clonotype was counted many times. The gene calls are TRBV12-3 or TRBV12-4 and TRBJ1-3, with unresolved D. This CDR3 contains 13 residues. The V end lost 5 bases, the J end lost 0 bases, and 5 bases lay between the germline ends. CDR3 coding DNA: TGTGCCAGCAGTCGGAGCTCTGGAAACACCATATATTTT. This codes for CASSRSSGNTIYF.